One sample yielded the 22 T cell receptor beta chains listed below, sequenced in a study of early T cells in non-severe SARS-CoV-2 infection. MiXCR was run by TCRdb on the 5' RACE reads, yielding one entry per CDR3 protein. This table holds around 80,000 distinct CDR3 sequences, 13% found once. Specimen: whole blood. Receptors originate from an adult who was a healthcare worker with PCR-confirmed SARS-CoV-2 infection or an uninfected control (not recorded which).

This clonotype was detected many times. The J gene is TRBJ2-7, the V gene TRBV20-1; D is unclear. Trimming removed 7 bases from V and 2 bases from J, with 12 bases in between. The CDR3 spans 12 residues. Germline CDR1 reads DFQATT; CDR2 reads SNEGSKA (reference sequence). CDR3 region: CSVSDGTYEQYF. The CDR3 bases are TGCAGTGTATCGGACGGAACCTACGAGCAGTACTTC.

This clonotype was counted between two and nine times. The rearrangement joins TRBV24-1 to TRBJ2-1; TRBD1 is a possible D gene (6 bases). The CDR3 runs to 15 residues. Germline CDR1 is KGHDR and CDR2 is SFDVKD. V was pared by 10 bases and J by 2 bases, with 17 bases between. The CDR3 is CATSKGEGAYNEQFF. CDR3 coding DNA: TGTGCCACAAGTAAGGGGGAAGGGGCCTACAATGAGCAGTTCTTC.

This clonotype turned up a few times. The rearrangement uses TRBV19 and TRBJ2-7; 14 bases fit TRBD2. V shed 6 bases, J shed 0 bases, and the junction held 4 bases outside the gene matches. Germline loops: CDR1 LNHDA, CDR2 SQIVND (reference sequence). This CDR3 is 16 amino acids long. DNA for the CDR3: TGTGCCAGTAGCGGGACTAGCGGGGGTATCTCCTACGAGCAGTACTTC. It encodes CASSGTSGGISYEQYF.

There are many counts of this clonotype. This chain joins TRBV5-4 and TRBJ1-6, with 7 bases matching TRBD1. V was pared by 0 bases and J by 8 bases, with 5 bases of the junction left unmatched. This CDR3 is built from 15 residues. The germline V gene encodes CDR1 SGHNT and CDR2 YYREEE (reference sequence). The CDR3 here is CASSLGAGGYSPLHF. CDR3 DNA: TGTGCCAGCAGCTTGGGGGCAGGGGGATATTCACCCCTCCACTTT.

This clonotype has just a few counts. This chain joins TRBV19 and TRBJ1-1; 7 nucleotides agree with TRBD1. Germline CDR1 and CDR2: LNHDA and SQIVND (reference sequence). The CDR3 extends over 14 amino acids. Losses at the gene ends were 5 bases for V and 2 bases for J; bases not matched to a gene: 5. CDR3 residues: CASSPTGANTEAFF. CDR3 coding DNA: TGTGCCAGTAGTCCTACAGGGGCTAACACTGAAGCTTTCTTT.

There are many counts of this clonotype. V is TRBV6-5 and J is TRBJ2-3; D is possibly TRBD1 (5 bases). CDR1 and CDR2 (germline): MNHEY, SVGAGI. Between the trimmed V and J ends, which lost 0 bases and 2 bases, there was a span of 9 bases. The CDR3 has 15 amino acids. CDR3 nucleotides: TGTGCCAGCAGTTACTCGAACGGACACACAGATACGCAGTATTTT. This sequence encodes CASSYSNGHTDTQYF.

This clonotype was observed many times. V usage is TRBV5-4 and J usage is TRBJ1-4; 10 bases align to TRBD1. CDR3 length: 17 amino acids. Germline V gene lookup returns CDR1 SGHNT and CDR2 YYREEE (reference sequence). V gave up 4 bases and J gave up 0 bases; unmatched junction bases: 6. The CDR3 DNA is TGTGCCAGCAGCATGGACAGGGGGTTTGCAACTAATGAAAAACTGTTTTTT. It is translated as CASSMDRGFATNEKLFF.

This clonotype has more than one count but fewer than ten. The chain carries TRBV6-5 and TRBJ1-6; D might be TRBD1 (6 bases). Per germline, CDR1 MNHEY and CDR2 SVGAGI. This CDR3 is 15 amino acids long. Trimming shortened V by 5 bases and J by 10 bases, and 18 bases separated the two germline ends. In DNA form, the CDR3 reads TGTGCCAGCAGTGGGCTCAGGGGTGGGAGGTCACCCCTCCACTTT. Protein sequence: CASSGLRGGRSPLHF.

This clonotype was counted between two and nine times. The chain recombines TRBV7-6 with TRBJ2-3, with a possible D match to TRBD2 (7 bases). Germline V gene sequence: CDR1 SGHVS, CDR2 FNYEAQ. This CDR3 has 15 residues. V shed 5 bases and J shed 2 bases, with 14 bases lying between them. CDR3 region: CASSLVGGPTDTQYF. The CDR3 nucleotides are TGTGCCAGCAGCCTAGTGGGGGGGCCCACAGATACGCAGTATTTT.

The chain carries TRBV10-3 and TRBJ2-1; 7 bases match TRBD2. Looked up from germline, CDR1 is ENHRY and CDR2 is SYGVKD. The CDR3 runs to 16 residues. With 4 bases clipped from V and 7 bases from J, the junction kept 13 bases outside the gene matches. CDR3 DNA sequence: TGTGCCATCAGTGCGGTAGCGGGTGGGAGTACAAATGAGCAGTTCTTC. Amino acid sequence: CAISAVAGGSTNEQFF.

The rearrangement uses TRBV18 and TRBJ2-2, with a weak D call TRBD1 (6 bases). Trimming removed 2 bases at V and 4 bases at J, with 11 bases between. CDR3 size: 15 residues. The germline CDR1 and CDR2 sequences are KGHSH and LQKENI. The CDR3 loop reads CASSPRRTATGELFF. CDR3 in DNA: TGTGCCAGCTCACCAAGGAGGACAGCCACCGGGGAGCTGTTTTTT. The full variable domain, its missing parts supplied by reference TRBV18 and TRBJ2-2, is NAGVMQNPRHLVRRRGQEARLRCSPMKGHSHVYWYRQLPEEGLKFMVYLQKENIIDESGMPKERFSAEFPKEGPSILRIQQVVRGDSAAYFCASSPRRTATGELFFGEGSRLTVL.

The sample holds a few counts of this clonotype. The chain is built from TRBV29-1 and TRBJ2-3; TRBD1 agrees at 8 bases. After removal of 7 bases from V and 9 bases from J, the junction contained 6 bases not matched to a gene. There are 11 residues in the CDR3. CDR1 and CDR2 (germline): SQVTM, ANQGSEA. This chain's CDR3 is CSAGGADTQYF. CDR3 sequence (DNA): TGCAGCGCAGGGGGCGCCGACACGCAGTATTTT.

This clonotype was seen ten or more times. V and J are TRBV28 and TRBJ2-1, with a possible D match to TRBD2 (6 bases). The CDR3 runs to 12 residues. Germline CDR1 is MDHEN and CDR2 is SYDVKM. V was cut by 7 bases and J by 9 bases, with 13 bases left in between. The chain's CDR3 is CASKEGLGEQFF. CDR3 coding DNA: TGTGCCAGCAAGGAGGGGCTGGGTGAGCAGTTCTTC.

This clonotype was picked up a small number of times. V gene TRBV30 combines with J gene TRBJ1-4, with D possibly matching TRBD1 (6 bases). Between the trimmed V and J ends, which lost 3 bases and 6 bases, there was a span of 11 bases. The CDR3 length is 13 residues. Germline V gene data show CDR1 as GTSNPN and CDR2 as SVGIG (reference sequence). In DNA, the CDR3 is TGTGCCTGGAGCGGGGGCGCCGATGAAAAACTGTTTTTT. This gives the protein CAWSGGADEKLFF.

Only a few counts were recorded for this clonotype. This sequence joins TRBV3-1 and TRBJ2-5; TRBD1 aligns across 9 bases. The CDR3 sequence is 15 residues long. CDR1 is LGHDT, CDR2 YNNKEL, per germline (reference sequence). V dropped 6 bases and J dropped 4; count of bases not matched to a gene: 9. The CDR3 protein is CASRRTGEGSETQYF. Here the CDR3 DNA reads TGTGCCAGCAGAAGGACAGGGGAAGGTTCAGAGACCCAGTACTTC.

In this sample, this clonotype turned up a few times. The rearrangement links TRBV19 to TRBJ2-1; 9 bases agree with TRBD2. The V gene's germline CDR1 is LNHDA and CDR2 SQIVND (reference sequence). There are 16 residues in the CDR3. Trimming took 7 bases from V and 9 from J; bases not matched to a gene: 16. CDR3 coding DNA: TGTGCCAGTACCTCATACATGATAGCGGGAGCGGGTGAGCAGTTCTTC. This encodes CASTSYMIAGAGEQFF.

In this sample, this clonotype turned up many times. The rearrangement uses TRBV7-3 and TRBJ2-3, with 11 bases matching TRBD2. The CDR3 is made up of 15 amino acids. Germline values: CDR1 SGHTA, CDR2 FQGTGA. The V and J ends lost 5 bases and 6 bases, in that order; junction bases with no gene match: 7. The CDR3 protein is CASSRSGGARDTQYF. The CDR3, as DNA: TGTGCCAGCAGCCGTAGCGGGGGGGCCCGGGATACGCAGTATTTT.

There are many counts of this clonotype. The CDR3 reads CASRRQESGNTIYF. In nucleotides, the CDR3 is TGCGCCAGCAGAAGGCAGGAGTCTGGAAACACCATATATTTT. V gene TRBV5-1 combines with J gene TRBJ1-3; D is ambiguous. The CDR3 contains 14 residues. The V gene's germline CDR1 is SGHRS and CDR2 YFSETQ. The germline V and J ends were trimmed by 5 bases and 1 base, with 10 bases remaining between them.

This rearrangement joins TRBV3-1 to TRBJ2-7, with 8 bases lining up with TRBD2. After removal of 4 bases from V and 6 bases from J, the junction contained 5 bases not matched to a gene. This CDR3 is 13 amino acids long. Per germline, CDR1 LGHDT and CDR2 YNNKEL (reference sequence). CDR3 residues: CASSPTTSGEQYF. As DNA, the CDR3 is TGTGCCAGCAGCCCAACAACTAGCGGCGAGCAGTACTTC.

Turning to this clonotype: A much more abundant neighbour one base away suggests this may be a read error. As DNA, the CDR3 is TGTGTCAGCTCACCCCCTAGGAGCGGGAGCTCCTACAATGAGCAGTTCTTC. Its translation: CVSSPPRSGSSYNEQFF. The chain is built from TRBV18 and TRBJ2-1, with 8 bases matching TRBD2. Per germline, CDR1 KGHSH and CDR2 LQKENI. The CDR3 loop spans 17 amino acids.

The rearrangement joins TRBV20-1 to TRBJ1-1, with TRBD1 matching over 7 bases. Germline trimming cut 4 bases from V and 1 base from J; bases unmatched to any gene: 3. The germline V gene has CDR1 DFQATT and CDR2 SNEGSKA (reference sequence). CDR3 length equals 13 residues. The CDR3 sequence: CSAKGTANTEAFF. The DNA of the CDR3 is TGCAGTGCTAAGGGGACAGCGAACACTGAAGCTTTCTTT.

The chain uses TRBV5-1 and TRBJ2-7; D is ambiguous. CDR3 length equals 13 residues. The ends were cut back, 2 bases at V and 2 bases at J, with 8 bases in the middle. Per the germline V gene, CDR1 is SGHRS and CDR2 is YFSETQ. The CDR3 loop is CASSFGQPYEQYF. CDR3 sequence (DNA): TGCGCCAGCAGCTTCGGCCAGCCCTACGAGCAGTACTTC.